This TCR beta chain appears in the sequencing data of a study of cytomegalovirus exposure and HLA in healthy donors. Primers: 60 Vbeta forward and 13 Jbeta reverse. Measured with immunoSEQ multiplex PCR; TCRdb has only the in-frame clones, and not every one. The table lists some 190,000 clones, 77% of them singletons. The CDR3 loop spans 12 amino acids. The germline gives CDR1 KGHSH, CDR2 LQKENI. V lost 5 bases, J lost 5 bases, and 8 bases lay in between. This rearrangement joins TRBV18 to TRBJ2-3; unclear D gene. The sample comprised PBMCs. The sequence derives from a man aged 18 to 29 in good health and CMV-seronegative. The CDR3 sequence is CASSKVGDTQYF. The CDR3 region has the DNA TGTGCCAGCTCAAAAGTCGGAGATACGCAGTATTTT.